A single sample gave rise to the 32 T cell receptor beta chains below, sequenced in a study of T cells in Graves' hyperthyroidism and ophthalmopathy. Researchers took RNA transcripts and amplified the TCR beta CDR3 regions from them. The TCR CDR3 first-round RT-PCR relied on the HTBI primer set. TCRdb re-called the multiplex PCR reads with MiXCR, one entry per CDR3 protein. The table lists over 550,000 distinct CDR3 sequences, over 15% of them singletons, with around 18% in the top ten. Sequenced input: blood. These receptors all stem from a young woman with Graves' hyperthyroidism.

This clonotype occurred many times. V gene TRBV9 combines with J gene TRBJ1-1, with D unclear. Germline V gene lookup returns CDR1 SGDLS and CDR2 YYNGEE. The length of the CDR3 is 13 residues. The germline V and J ends were trimmed by 0 bases and 5 bases, with 8 bases remaining between them. The CDR3 sequence: CASSVVVGTEAFF. CDR3 in DNA: TGTGCCAGCAGCGTAGTTGTCGGAACTGAAGCTTTCTTT. The variable domain in full, completed from reference TRBV9 and TRBJ1-1, reads DSGVTQTPKHLITATGQRVTLRCSPRSGDLSVYWYQQSLDQGLQFLIQYYNGEERAKGNILERFSAQQFPDLHSELNLSSLELGDSALYFCASSVVVGTEAFFGQGTRLTVV.

This clonotype has more than one count but fewer than ten. The genes are TRBV5-8 and TRBJ1-6; possible D gene TRBD1, 5 bases. Germline values: CDR1 SGHTS, CDR2 YDEGEE. The V end was cut by 4 bases, the J end by 6 bases, with 17 bases between. This CDR3 has 16 amino acids. CDR3 in DNA: TGTGCCAGCAGCACCCCAGGGAAGGGAAGTAATTCACCCCTCCACTTT. It codes for CASSTPGKGSNSPLHF. Variable domain in full (rest from reference TRBV5-8 and TRBJ1-6): EAGVTQSPTHLIKTRGQQATLRCSPISGHTSVYWYQQALGLGLQFLLWYDEGEERNRGNFPPRFSGRQFPNYSSELNVNALELEDSALYLCASSTPGKGSNSPLHFGNGTRLTVT.

The J gene is TRBJ1-5, the V gene TRBV12-5; D is uncertain. Looked up from germline, CDR1 is LGHNT and CDR2 is FRNRAP. The CDR3 covers 12 residues. V was trimmed by 1 base and J by 9 bases, leaving 7 bases between them. The CDR3: CASGLDLGPQHF. CDR3 in DNA: TGTGCTAGTGGTTTGGACCTAGGGCCCCAGCATTTT.

This clonotype has at least ten counts. CDR3 in amino acids: CASSPTGAGVNIQYF. The CDR3 nucleotides read TGTGCCAGCAGTCCGACTGGGGCGGGGGTGAACATTCAGTACTTC. The rearrangement uses TRBV11-3 and TRBJ2-4; 7 positions match TRBD2. Germline V gene sequence: CDR1 SGHNT, CDR2 YENEEA. CDR3 length: 15 residues. V lost 6 bases, J lost 7 bases, and 12 bases stayed unmatched.

This clonotype was observed many times. The CDR3 reads CASSEDRRGGIDEQFF. The CDR3 nucleotides read TGTGCCAGCAGTGAGGACAGGCGGGGGGGAATTGATGAGCAGTTCTTC. The chain carries TRBV2 and TRBJ2-1, with 9 bases lining up with TRBD2. The CDR3 is 16 residues long. Germline lookup yields CDR1 SNHLY and CDR2 FYNNEI. After removal of 3 bases from V and 8 bases from J, the junction contained 11 bases not matched to a gene.

In this sample, this clonotype turned up many times. The V call is TRBV20-1, the J call TRBJ2-7; D is perhaps TRBD1 or TRBD2 (6 bases each). Trimming took 3 bases from V and 5 from J, leaving 20 bases between them. Germline CDR1 and CDR2: DFQATT and SNEGSKA (reference sequence). CDR3 size: 15 residues. The CDR3 coding sequence is TGCAGTGCTAGTCAACCTAGGGGGGCTCGGCACGAGCAGTACTTC. Translating gives CSASQPRGARHEQYF.

There are a few counts of this clonotype. The chain employs TRBV18 and TRBJ2-5; D gene ambiguous. Trimming cost V 1 base and J 1 base, with 13 bases left between them. The CDR3 consists of 16 residues. Germline V lookup: CDR1 KGHSH, CDR2 LQKENI. The CDR3 is CASSPRAWESQETQYF. CDR3 coding DNA: TGTGCCAGCTCACCACGGGCTTGGGAATCCCAAGAGACCCAGTACTTC.

In this sample, this clonotype turned up many times. This chain links TRBV10-3 with TRBJ1-1; D uncertain. The germline gives CDR1 ENHRY, CDR2 SYGVKD. V was cut by 3 bases and J by 0 bases, with 5 bases left in between. This CDR3 is built from 13 residues. As DNA, the CDR3 is TGTGCCATCAGTGACTCAGTGAACACTGAAGCTTTCTTT. It specifies CAISDSVNTEAFF.

This clonotype occurred many times. The chain combines TRBV2 with TRBJ1-1; the D gene is possibly TRBD1 (5 bases). This CDR3 has 13 residues. Germline V lookup: CDR1 SNHLY, CDR2 FYNNEI. V lost 5 bases, J lost 3 bases, and 10 bases lay in between. CDR3 protein: CASSRGRHTEAFF. CDR3 coding DNA: TGTGCCAGCAGTCGGGGACGGCACACTGAAGCTTTCTTT.

Only a few counts were recorded for this clonotype. The V and J genes are TRBV27 and TRBJ2-2; D call uncertain. V gave up 0 bases and J gave up 6 bases, with 14 bases separating them. This CDR3 comprises 16 residues. Germline V gene lookup returns CDR1 MNHEY and CDR2 SMNVEV (reference sequence). This chain's CDR3 is CASSLSRVRLPGELFF. CDR3 DNA: TGTGCCAGCAGTTTATCTCGCGTGAGGTTGCCCGGGGAGCTGTTTTTT.

This clonotype was detected many times. The chain joins TRBV6-1 to TRBJ1-1; possibly TRBD1 for D (6 bases). Germline V CDR1 and CDR2: MNHNS, SASEGT. The V gene lost 7 bases and the J gene lost 0 bases, with 15 bases spanning the gap. The CDR3 runs to 15 residues. CDR3 nucleotides: TGTGCCAGCACTTGGGGGGCCCTGGTGAACACTGAAGCTTTCTTT. It is translated as CASTWGALVNTEAFF.

This clonotype came up many times. The chain links TRBV6-1 to TRBJ1-1, with 11 bases matching TRBD1. V lost 4 bases to trimming and J lost 8 bases; unmatched junction nucleotides: 9. The CDR3 sequence is 15 residues long. Germline V lookup: CDR1 MNHNS, CDR2 SASEGT. The CDR3 sequence: CASSARTGGAWEAFF. The DNA of the CDR3 is TGTGCCAGCAGTGCCCGGACAGGGGGCGCCTGGGAAGCTTTCTTT.

This clonotype was observed a handful of times. This sequence joins TRBV5-8 and TRBJ2-2; a weak D match, TRBD2 (7 bases). Trimming took off 7 bases at V and 6 bases at J, with 19 bases between the two ends. Germline values: CDR1 SGHTS, CDR2 YDEGEE. The CDR3 totals 15 residues. The chain's CDR3 is CASLKFSGGAGELFF. The CDR3 coding sequence is TGTGCCAGCCTTAAGTTCTCGGGGGGCGCCGGGGAGCTGTTTTTT.

This clonotype has a count of ten or more. The chain recombines TRBV7-2 with TRBJ2-7; the D gene is possibly TRBD1 (6 bases). Germline V gene sequence: CDR1 SGHTA, CDR2 FQGNSA. V was trimmed by 3 bases and J by 5 bases, leaving 17 bases between them. This CDR3 has 15 residues. This CDR3 is CASSFRPQGNHEQYF. CDR3 nucleotides: TGTGCCAGCAGCTTTCGTCCCCAGGGGAACCACGAGCAGTACTTC.

The chain combines TRBV6-1 with TRBJ1-3; D might be TRBD1 (6 bases). Trimming cost V 2 bases and J 8 bases, with 13 bases left between them. This CDR3 has 14 residues. Germline loops: CDR1 MNHNS, CDR2 SASEGT. The CDR3 region is CASSETGSYDTIYF. The CDR3 DNA is TGTGCCAGCAGTGAAACAGGGAGCTATGACACCATATATTTT.

This clonotype was found many times. The chain carries TRBV7-2 and TRBJ1-2; D perhaps matches TRBD1 (5 bases). Germline V gene lookup returns CDR1 SGHTA and CDR2 FQGNSA. Trimming stripped 5 bases from V and 8 bases from J, with 15 bases between. The CDR3 has 13 residues. In DNA form, the CDR3 reads TGTGCCAGCAGCCGAACGGGAGGGGAGGGCTACACCTTC. It encodes CASSRTGGEGYTF. Supplemented by reference TRBV7-2 and TRBJ1-2, the full variable domain reads GAGVSQSPSNKVTEKGKDVELRCDPISGHTALYWYRQSLGQGLEFLIYFQGNSAPDKSGLPSDRFSAERTGGSVSTLTIQRTQQEDSAVYLCASSRTGGEGYTFGSGTRLTVV.

The chain carries TRBV29-1 and TRBJ1-4; D unresolved. V shed 2 bases and J shed 4 bases, with 8 bases lying between them. The CDR3 runs to 13 residues. Germline V gene data show CDR1 as SQVTM and CDR2 as ANQGSEA. The chain's CDR3 is CSVETGYNEKLFF. The CDR3 coding sequence is TGCAGCGTTGAAACCGGGTATAATGAAAAACTGTTTTTT.

A remark on this clonotype: With a much larger clone just one base away, this may be a read error. The V gene is TRBV30, the J gene TRBJ1-2; D might be TRBD1 (6 bases). Germline V gene lookup returns CDR1 GTSNPN and CDR2 SVGIG (reference sequence). The CDR3 sequence is 13 residues long. The CDR3 reads CAWVQGIGYGHTF. The CDR3 DNA is TGTGCCTGGGTACAGGGAATTGGCTATGGCCACACCTTC. The full variable domain, rest sourced from reference TRBV30 and TRBJ1-2, is SQTIHQWPATLVQPVGSPLSLECTVEGTSNPNLYWYRQAAGRGLQLLFYSVGIGQISSEVPQNLSASRPQDRQFILSSKKLLLSDSGFYLCAWVQGIGYGHTFGSGTRLTVV.

This clonotype was seen a handful of times. Here the CDR3 reads CASSKDSVDEKLFF. The CDR3 DNA is TGCGCCAGCAGCAAAGACTCGGTGGACGAAAAACTGTTTTTT. The rearrangement links TRBV5-1 to TRBJ1-4; no firm D call. CDR3 length equals 14 residues. V was pared by 4 bases and J by 8 bases, with 15 bases between. Germline V gene sequence: CDR1 SGHRS, CDR2 YFSETQ.

The rearrangement joins TRBV25-1 to TRBJ2-5; 7 bases are a match to TRBD1. The CDR3 is made up of 19 amino acids. The germline CDR1 and CDR2 sequences are MGHDK and SYGVNS. Unmatched junction bases numbered 23, after V lost 7 bases and J lost 3 bases. CDR3 sequence reads: CASNQGNRGPYTGKETQYF. CDR3 coding DNA: TGTGCCAGCAACCAGGGGAACAGGGGACCATATACGGGGAAAGAGACCCAGTACTTC. The full variable domain, its missing parts supplied by reference TRBV25-1 and TRBJ2-5, is EADIYQTPRYLVIGTGKKITLECSQTMGHDKMYWYQQDPGMELHLIHYSYGVNSTEKGDLSSESTVSRIRTEHFPLTLESARPSHTSQYLCASNQGNRGPYTGKETQYFGPGTRLLVL.

The J gene is TRBJ1-4, the V gene TRBV19; possible D gene TRBD1, 6 bases. CDR3 length: 13 amino acids. V was trimmed by 7 bases and J by 8 bases, leaving 14 bases between them. CDR1 is LNHDA, CDR2 SQIVND, per germline (reference sequence). The CDR3 DNA reads TGTGCCAGTACAGTCCGGGGGCTCGAAAAACTGTTTTTT. Translation gives CASTVRGLEKLFF.

This chain links TRBV30 with TRBJ2-3, with 7 bases aligning to TRBD2. V shed 0 bases, J shed 6 bases, and the junction held 9 bases outside the gene matches. From germline, CDR1 is GTSNPN and CDR2 SVGIG (reference sequence). The CDR3 consists of 15 residues. DNA for the CDR3: TGTGCCTGGAGTGTATCGGGGGGACTCGGGGATACGCAGTATTTT. This gives the protein CAWSVSGGLGDTQYF.

This clonotype was observed a few times. V and J are TRBV6-2 or TRBV6-3 and TRBJ1-2, with D possibly TRBD1 on 5 matching bases. The CDR3 consists of 13 residues. Germline V gives CDR1 MNHEY, CDR2 SVGEGT. V gave up 2 bases and J gave up 4 bases, with 8 bases separating them. The CDR3 sequence: CASSYDSPYGYTF. CDR3 sequence (DNA): TGTGCCAGCAGTTACGACAGTCCCTATGGCTACACCTTC.

Ten or more counts support this clonotype. The chain uses TRBV12-3 or TRBV12-4 and TRBJ2-3; D is unresolved. Between the trimmed V and J ends, which lost 3 bases and 2 bases, there was a span of 9 bases. The CDR3 contains 14 residues. CDR3: CASSLPRATDTQYF. Here the CDR3 DNA reads TGTGCCAGCAGTTTGCCAAGGGCCACAGATACGCAGTATTTT.

The rearrangement links TRBV28 to TRBJ1-4, with D unresolved. The CDR3 contains 13 residues. CDR1 and CDR2 (germline): MDHEN, SYDVKM. V shed 5 bases and J shed 7 bases, with 11 bases lying between them. CDR3 region: CASSRGPFEKLFF. CDR3 sequence (DNA): TGTGCCAGCAGTCGCGGCCCTTTTGAAAAACTGTTTTTT.

In this sample, this clonotype turned up many times. V is TRBV7-2 and J is TRBJ2-3, with 11 bases identical to TRBD2. CDR1 and CDR2 from the germline V gene are SGHTA and FQGNSA. J lost 1 base, V lost 6 bases, and 3 bases had no gene match. This CDR3 spans 15 amino acids. CDR3 protein: CASRGTSGGTDTQYF. The CDR3 nucleotides read TGTGCCAGCAGGGGGACTAGCGGAGGCACAGATACGCAGTATTTT.

This clonotype was found many times. The genes are TRBV12-3 or TRBV12-4 and TRBJ2-5; 9 bases fit TRBD2. The CDR3 runs to 15 residues. V was clipped by 7 bases and J by 3 bases; unmatched bases: 9. The DNA of the CDR3 is TGTGCCAGCACCAGGTCGGCTAGCGGGAAAGAGACCCAGTACTTC. It codes for CASTRSASGKETQYF.

This clonotype was found many times. The chain is built from TRBV27 and TRBJ2-5, with D perhaps assigned TRBD1 or TRBD2 (6 bases each). There are 14 residues in the CDR3. The germline gives CDR1 MNHEY, CDR2 SMNVEV (reference sequence). In DNA form, the CDR3 reads TGTGGCCAGGACTCACAGGAGGGGGAAGAGACCCAGTACTTC. It encodes CGQDSQEGEETQYF.

This clonotype was picked up a small number of times. The V call is TRBV24-1, the J call TRBJ2-1, with 8 nucleotides matching TRBD1. Trimming at V came to 1 base and at J to 5 bases, leaving 6 bases not matched to a gene. Germline lookup yields CDR1 KGHDR and CDR2 SFDVKD. CDR3 length equals 16 residues. In DNA form, the CDR3 reads TGTGCCACCAGTGATTTTCGCAGGGGGCGAGACAATGAGCAGTTCTTC. Protein product: CATSDFRRGRDNEQFF.

This clonotype showed up many times. V is TRBV20-1 and J is TRBJ2-1; TRBD2 matches 12 bases. This CDR3 is built from 14 residues. In germline, CDR1 is DFQATT, CDR2 SNEGSKA (reference sequence). J gave up 7 bases and V 3 bases, and 4 bases lay outside the gene matches. CDR3 amino acids: CSARPSGGGNEQFF. The CDR3, as DNA: TGCAGTGCTAGGCCTAGCGGGGGGGGGAATGAGCAGTTCTTC.

Only a few counts were recorded for this clonotype. The V call is TRBV5-5, the J call TRBJ1-1, with a weak D call TRBD1 (5 bases). CDR1 and CDR2 (germline): SGHKS, YYEKEE (reference sequence). The length of the CDR3 is 14 residues. V lost 0 bases to trimming and J lost 10 bases, with 16 bases between them. CDR3 sequence: CASSLDGSTGVAFF. CDR3 in DNA: TGTGCCAGCAGCTTGGACGGGAGTACGGGGGTAGCTTTCTTT.

This clonotype was picked up many times. V gene TRBV12-3 or TRBV12-4 combines with J gene TRBJ2-7; TRBD1 matches 10 bases. The CDR3 is 14 residues long. The J segment lost 4 bases and the V segment lost 6 bases, leaving 6 bases of the junction unmatched. The CDR3 loop reads CASRRGQGIYEQYF. The CDR3 DNA reads TGTGCCAGCAGGCGGGGACAGGGGATTTACGAGCAGTACTTC.